This T cell receptor beta chain was retrieved from a study of cytomegalovirus exposure and HLA in healthy donors. Study-level points and caveats: Most TCR beta V segments were productive about 90% or about 30% of the time in an earlier analysis. About 180 TCR beta chains were listed as cytomegalovirus-associated. In vitro data verified a few CMV-associated chains as specific for CMV antigens.

The PCR had 60 Vbeta and 13 Jbeta primers. Libraries were prepared by immunoSEQ multiplex PCR; TCRdb keeps only in-frame clonotypes and omits some of them. The sample lists fewer than 150,000 clones, 70% to 80% occurring once. As to this clone: Its target is unknown.

This receptor was obtained from a man younger than 35 in good health and CMV-seronegative. The sample consisted of PBMCs.

CDR3 DNA sequence: TGTGCCAGCAGCTTAGAGGGGACAGGGGCTGGCCACGAGCAGTACTTC. Amino acids: CASSLEGTGAGHEQYF. This chain links TRBV11-3 with TRBJ2-7; 10 nucleotides match TRBD1. The V gene end was trimmed by 0 bases and the J gene end by 5 bases; junction bases not matched to a gene: 7. This CDR3 spans 16 amino acids. Germline loops: CDR1 SGHNT, CDR2 YENEEA.